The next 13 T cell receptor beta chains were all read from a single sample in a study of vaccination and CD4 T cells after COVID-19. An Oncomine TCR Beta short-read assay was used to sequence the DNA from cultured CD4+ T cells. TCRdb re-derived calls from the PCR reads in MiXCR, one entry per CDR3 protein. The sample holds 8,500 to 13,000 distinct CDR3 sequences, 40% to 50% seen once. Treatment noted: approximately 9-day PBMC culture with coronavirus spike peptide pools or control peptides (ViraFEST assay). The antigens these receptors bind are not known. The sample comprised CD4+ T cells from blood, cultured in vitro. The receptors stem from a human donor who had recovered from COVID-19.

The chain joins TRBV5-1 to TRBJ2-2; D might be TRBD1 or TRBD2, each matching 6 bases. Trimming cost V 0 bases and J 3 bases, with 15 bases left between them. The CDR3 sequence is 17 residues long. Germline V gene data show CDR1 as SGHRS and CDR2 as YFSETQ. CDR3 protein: CASSLGPGAGDTGELFF. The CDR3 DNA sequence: TGCGCCAGCAGCTTGGGGCCGGGGGCAGGGGACACCGGGGAGCTGTTTTTT. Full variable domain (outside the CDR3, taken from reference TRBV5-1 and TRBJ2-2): KAGVTQTPRYLIKTRGQQVTLSCSPISGHRSVSWYQQTPGQGLQFLFEYFSETQRNKGNFPGRFSGRQFSNSRSEMNVSTLELGDSALYLCASSLGPGAGDTGELFFGEGSRLTVL.

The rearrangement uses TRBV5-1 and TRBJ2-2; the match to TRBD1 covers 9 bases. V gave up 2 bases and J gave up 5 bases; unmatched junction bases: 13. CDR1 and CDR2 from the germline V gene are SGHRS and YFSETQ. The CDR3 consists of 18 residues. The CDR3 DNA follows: TGCGCCAGCAGCTTACCCCCACCGGGACAGGGTTCAACCGGGGAGCTGTTTTTT. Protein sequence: CASSLPPPGQGSTGELFF.

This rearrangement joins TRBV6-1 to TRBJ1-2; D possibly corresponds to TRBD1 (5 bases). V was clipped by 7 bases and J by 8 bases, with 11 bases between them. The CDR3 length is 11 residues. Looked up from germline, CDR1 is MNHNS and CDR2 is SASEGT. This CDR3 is CASNSGGGYTF. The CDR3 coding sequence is TGTGCCAGCAATTCGGGGGGGGGCTACACCTTC.

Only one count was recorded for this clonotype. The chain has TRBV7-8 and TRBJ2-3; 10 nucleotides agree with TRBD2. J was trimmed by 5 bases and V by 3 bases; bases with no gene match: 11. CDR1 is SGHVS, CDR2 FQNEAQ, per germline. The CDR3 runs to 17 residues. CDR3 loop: CASSFQTSGRYGDTQYF. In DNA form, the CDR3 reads TGTGCCAGCAGCTTTCAGACTAGCGGGCGTTACGGAGATACGCAGTATTTT.

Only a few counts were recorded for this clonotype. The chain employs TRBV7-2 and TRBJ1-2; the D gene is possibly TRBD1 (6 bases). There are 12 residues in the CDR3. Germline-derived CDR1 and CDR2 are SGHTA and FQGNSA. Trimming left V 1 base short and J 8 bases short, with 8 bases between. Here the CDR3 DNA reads TGTGCCAGCAGCTTAGGGGGGCAGGGCTACACCTTC. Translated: CASSLGGQGYTF.

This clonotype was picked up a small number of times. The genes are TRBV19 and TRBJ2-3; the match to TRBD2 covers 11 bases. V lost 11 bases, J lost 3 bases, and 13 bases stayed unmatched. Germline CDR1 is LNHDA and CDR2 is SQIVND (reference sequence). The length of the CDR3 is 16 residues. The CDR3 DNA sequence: TGTGCCGTGAGGGCCCCCGGGACTAGCGGTACAGATACGCAGTATTTT. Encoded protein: CAVRAPGTSGTDTQYF.

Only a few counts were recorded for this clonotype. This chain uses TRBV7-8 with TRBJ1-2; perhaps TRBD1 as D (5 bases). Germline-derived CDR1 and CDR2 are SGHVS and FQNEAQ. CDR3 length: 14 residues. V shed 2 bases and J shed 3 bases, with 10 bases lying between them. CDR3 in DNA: TGTGCCAGCAGCTTACAGGGAGGGGACTATGGCTACACCTTC. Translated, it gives CASSLQGGDYGYTF.

DNA for the CDR3: TGTGCCAGCGACAGGGGGCGTTTGGACCAGTACTTC. Its translation: CASDRGRLDQYF. The chain combines TRBV2 with TRBJ2-5; 10 bases are a match to TRBD1. After removal of 8 bases from V and 10 bases from J, the junction contained 7 bases not matched to a gene. CDR3 size: 12 residues. Germline values: CDR1 SNHLY, CDR2 FYNNEI.

The CDR3 nucleotides are TGTGCCTGGAGTCGGAACCTAGATCAGCCCCAGCATTTT. It yields the protein CAWSRNLDQPQHF. The chain employs TRBV30 and TRBJ1-5; D call uncertain. Trimming shortened V by 2 bases and J by 5 bases, and 10 bases separated the two germline ends. CDR1 and CDR2 from the germline V gene are GTSNPN and SVGIG (reference sequence). There are 13 residues in the CDR3.

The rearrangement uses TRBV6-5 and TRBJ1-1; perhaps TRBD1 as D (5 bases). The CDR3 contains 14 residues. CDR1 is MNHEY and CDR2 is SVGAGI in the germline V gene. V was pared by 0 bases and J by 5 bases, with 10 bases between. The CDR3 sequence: CASSYSEGTTEAFF. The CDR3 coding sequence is TGTGCCAGCAGTTACTCGGAGGGGACGACTGAAGCTTTCTTT.

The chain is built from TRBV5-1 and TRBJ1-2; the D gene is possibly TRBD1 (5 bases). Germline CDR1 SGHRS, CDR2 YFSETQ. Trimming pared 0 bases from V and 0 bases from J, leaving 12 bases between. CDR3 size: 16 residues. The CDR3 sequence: CASSLVGGDTNYGYTF. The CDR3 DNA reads TGCGCCAGCAGCTTGGTGGGAGGGGATACTAACTATGGCTACACCTTC.

Here the CDR3 DNA reads TGCAGTGCCACTCCAACTAGCGGGGGGGCCAATGAGCAGTTCTTC. It encodes CSATPTSGGANEQFF. The V and J genes are TRBV20-1 and TRBJ2-1, with TRBD2 identical over 13 bases. Per the germline V gene, CDR1 is DFQATT and CDR2 is SNEGSKA (reference sequence). The V and J ends lost 6 bases and 6 bases, in that order; junction bases with no gene match: 8. The CDR3 totals 15 residues.

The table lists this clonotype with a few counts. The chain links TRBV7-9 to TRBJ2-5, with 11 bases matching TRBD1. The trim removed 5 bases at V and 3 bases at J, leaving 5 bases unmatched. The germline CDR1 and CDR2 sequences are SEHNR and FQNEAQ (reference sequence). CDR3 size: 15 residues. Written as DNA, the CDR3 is TGTGCCAGCAGCCCGGGACAGGGGGGGAAAGAGACCCAGTACTTC. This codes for CASSPGQGGKETQYF.